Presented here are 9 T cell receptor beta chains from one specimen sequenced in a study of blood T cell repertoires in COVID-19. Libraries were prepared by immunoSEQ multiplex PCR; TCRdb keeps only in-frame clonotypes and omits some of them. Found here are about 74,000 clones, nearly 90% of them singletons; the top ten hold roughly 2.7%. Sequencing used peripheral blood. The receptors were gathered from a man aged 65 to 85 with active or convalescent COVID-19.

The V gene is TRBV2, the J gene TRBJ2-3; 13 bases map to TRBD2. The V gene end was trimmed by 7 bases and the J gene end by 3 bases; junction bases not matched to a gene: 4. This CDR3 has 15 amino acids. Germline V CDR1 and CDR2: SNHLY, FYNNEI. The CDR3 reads CASTQLAGGTDTQYF. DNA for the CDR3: TGTGCCAGCACTCAACTAGCGGGGGGGACAGATACGCAGTATTTT.

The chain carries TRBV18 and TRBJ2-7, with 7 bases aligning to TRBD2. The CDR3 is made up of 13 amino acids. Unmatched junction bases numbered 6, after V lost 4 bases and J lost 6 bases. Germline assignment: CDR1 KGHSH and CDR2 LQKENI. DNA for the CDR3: TGTGCCAGCTCACGACTAGCTCCCCTCGAGCAGTACTTC. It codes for CASSRLAPLEQYF.

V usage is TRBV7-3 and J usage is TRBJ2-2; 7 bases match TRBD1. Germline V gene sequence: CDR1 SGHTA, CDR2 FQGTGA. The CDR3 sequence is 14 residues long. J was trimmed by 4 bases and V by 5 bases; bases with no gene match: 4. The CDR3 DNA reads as TGTGCCAGCAGCCCCCGACAGGGCACCGGGGAGCTGTTTTTT. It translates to CASSPRQGTGELFF.

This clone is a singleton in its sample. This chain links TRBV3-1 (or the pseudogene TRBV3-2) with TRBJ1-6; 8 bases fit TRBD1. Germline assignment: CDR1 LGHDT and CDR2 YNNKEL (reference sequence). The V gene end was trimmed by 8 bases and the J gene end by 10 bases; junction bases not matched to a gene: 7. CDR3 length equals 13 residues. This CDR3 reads CASARTGRSPLHF. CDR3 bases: TGTGCCAGCGCCCGGACAGGGAGATCACCCCTCCACTTT.

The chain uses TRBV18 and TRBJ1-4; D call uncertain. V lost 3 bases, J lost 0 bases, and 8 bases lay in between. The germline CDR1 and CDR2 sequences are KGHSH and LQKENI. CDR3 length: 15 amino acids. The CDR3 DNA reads TGTGCCAGCTCACCGTCCGTTGCAACTAATGAAAAACTGTTTTTT. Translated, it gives CASSPSVATNEKLFF.

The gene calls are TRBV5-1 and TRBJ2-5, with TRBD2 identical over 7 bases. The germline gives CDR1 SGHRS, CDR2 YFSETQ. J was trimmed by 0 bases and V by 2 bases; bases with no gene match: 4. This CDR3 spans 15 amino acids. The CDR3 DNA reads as TGCGCCAGCAGCTTAAGTAGCGGGTACCAAGAGACCCAGTACTTC. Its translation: CASSLSSGYQETQYF. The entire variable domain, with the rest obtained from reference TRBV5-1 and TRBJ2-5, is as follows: KAGVTQTPRYLIKTRGQQVTLSCSPISGHRSVSWYQQTPGQGLQFLFEYFSETQRNKGNFPGRFSGRQFSNSRSEMNVSTLELGDSALYLCASSLSSGYQETQYFGPGTRLLVL.

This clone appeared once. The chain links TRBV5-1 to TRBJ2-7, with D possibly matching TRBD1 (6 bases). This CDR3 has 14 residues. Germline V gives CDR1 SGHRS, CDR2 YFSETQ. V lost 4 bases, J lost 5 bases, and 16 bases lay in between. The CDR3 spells CASSTGQPPNEQYF. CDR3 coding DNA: TGCGCCAGCAGCACTGGACAGCCGCCTAACGAGCAGTACTTC.

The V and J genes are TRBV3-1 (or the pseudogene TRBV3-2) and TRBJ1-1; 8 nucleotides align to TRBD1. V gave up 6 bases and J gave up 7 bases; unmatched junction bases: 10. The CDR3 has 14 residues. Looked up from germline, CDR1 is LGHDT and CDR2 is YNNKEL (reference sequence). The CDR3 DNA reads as TGTGCCAGCAGTCCCCGCGGACAGGGAGATGAAGCTTTCTTT. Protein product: CASSPRGQGDEAFF.

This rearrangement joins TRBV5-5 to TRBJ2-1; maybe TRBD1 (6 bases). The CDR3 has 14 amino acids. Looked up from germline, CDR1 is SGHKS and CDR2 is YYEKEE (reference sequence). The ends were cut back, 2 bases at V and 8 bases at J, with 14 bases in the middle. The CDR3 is CASSLRGGDDEQFF. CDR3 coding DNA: TGTGCCAGCAGCTTACGTGGGGGCGACGATGAGCAGTTCTTC.